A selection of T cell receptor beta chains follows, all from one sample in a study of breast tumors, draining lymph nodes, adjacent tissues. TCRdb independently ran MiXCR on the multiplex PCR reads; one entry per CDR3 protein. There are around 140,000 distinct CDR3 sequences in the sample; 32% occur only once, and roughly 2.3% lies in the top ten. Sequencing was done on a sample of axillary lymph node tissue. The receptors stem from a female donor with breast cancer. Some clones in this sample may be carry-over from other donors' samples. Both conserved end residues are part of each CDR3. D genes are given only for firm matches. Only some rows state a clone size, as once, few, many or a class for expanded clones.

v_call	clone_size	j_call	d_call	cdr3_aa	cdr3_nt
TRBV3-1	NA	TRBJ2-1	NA	CASSQNTGRTANNEQFF	TGTGCCAGCAGCCAAAATACCGGACGGACTGCTAACAATGAGCAGTTCTTC
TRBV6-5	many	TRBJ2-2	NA	CASSYQGALNTGELFF	TGTGCCAGCAGTTACCAAGGGGCGCTAAACACCGGGGAGCTGTTTTTT
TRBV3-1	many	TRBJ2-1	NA	CASSQVSVGEQFF	TGTGCCAGCAGCCAAGTGTCCGTGGGTGAGCAGTTCTTC
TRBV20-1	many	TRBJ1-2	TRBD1	CSASTGTGVGYTF	TGCAGTGCTAGTACCGGGACAGGGGTTGGCTACACCTTC
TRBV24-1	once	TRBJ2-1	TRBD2	CATSDPRTSGIYNEQFF	TGTGCCACCAGTGATCCGCGGACTAGCGGAATATACAATGAGCAGTTCTTC
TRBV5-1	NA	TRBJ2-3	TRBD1	CASSPDRGADTQYF	TGCGCCAGCAGCCCCGACAGGGGCGCAGATACGCAGTATTTT
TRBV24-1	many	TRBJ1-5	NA	CATSVLHNSNQPQHF	TGTGCCACCAGTGTCTTACACAATAGCAATCAGCCCCAGCATTTT
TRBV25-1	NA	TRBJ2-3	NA	CAGRYADAQYF	TGTGCCGGCAGGTATGCAGATGCGCAGTATTTT
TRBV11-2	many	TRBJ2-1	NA	CASSLEGNPNNEQFF	TGTGCCAGCAGCTTAGAAGGGAATCCAAACAATGAGCAGTTCTTC
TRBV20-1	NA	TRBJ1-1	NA	CSARDLRRNTGAFF	TGCAGTGCTAGAGATTTACGGAGAAACACTGGAGCTTTCTTT
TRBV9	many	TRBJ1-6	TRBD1	CASSVDTTGTQSPLHF	TGTGCCAGCAGCGTGGATACGACAGGGACGCAATCACCCCTCCACTTT
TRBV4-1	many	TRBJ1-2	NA	CASSQDRGAVGYGYTF	TGCGCCAGCAGCCAAGATCGGGGGGCGGTTGGCTATGGCTACACCTTC
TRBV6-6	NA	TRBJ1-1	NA	CASKKQVQGTEAFF	TGTGCCAGCAAAAAACAGGTCCAGGGCACTGAAGCTTTCTTT
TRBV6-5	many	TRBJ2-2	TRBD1	CASRDGGQGRTGELFF	TGTGCCAGCAGAGATGGCGGACAGGGCCGGACCGGGGAGCTGTTTTTT
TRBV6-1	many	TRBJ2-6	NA	CASRGDSGANVLTF	TGTGCCAGCAGGGGGGACTCTGGGGCCAACGTCCTGACTTTC
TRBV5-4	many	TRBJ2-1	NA	CASSLKSSYNEQFF	TGTGCCAGCAGCTTGAAGAGCTCCTACAATGAGCAGTTCTTC
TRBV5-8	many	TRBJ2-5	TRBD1	CASSRTGARKETQYF	TGTGCCAGCAGCAGGACAGGGGCGCGAAAAGAGACCCAGTACTTC
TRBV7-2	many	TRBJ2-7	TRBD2	CASQVAGGSLSYEQYF	TGTGCCAGCCAAGTAGCGGGGGGGTCCCTCTCCTACGAGCAGTACTTC
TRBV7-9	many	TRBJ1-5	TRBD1	CASSFSGGEPQHF	TGTGCCAGCAGCTTCTCAGGGGGTGAGCCCCAGCATTTT
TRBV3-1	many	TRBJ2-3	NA	CASRLAHTDTQYF	TGTGCCAGCAGACTGGCGCACACAGATACGCAGTATTTT
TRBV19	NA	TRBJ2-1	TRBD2	CACSIPGLGSNEQFF	TGTGCCTGTAGTATACCGGGACTAGGGAGCAATGAGCAGTTCTTC
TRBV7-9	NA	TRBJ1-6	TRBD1	CASSLGDRDNSPLHF	TGTGCCAGCAGCTTAGGGGACAGGGACAATTCACCCCTCCACTTT
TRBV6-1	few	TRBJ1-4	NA	CASSETGRGKLFF	TGTGCCAGCAGTGAAACAGGGAGGGGAAAACTGTTTTTT
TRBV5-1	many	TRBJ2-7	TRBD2	CASSPGGSAGGQYEQYF	TGCGCCAGCAGCCCCGGGGGGTCCGCGGGGGGCCAATACGAGCAGTACTTC
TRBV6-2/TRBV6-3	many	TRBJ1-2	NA	CASSYGAAAYGYTF	TGTGCCAGCAGTTACGGGGCAGCAGCCTATGGCTACACCTTC
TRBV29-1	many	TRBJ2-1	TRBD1	CSVGTGLGGNEQFF	TGCAGCGTTGGGACAGGGTTAGGAGGCAATGAGCAGTTCTTC
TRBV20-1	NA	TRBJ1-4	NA	CSASSAGGFNEKLFF	TGCAGTGCTAGTAGTGCGGGGGGCTTTAATGAAAAACTGTTTTTT
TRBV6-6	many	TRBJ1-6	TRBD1	CASSYYQTGETDLHF	TGTGCCAGCAGTTACTACCAGACAGGGGAGACGGACCTCCACTTT
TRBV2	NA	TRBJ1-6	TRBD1	CASLGEQGEKPLHF	TGCGCCAGTCTGGGGGAACAGGGGGAGAAACCCCTCCACTTT
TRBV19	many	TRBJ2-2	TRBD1	CASSPGTGPLGELFF	TGTGCCAGTAGTCCCGGGACAGGGCCCCTCGGGGAGCTGTTTTTT
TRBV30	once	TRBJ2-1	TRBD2	CAWSAHSGGFSGEQFF	TGTGCCTGGAGTGCCCATTCGGGAGGGTTCAGCGGTGAGCAGTTCTTC
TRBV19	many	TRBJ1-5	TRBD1	CASRDSRNQPQHF	TGTGCCAGCAGGGACAGTCGAAATCAGCCCCAGCATTTT
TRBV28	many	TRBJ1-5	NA	CASSLRNQPQHF	TGTGCCAGCAGTTTAAGGAATCAGCCCCAGCATTTT
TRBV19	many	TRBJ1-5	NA	CASSPRDTQQPQHF	TGTGCCAGTAGTCCCCGGGACACCCAACAGCCCCAGCATTTT
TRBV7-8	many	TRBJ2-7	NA	CASRAPGGYYEQYF	TGTGCCAGCAGGGCCCCCGGGGGCTACTACGAGCAGTACTTC
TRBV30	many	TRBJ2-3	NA	CAWSGLDTQYF	TGTGCCTGGAGTGGACTAGATACGCAGTATTTT
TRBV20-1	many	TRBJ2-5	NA	CSASLYQETQYF	TGCAGTGCTAGCTTGTACCAAGAGACCCAGTACTTC
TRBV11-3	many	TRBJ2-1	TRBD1	CASSSPGQGVRANEQFF	TGTGCCAGCAGCTCACCGGGACAGGGGGTAAGGGCCAATGAGCAGTTCTTC
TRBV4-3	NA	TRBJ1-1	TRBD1	CASSLGGQMNTEAFF	TGCGCCAGCAGCCTTGGGGGACAGATGAACACTGAGGCTTTCTTT
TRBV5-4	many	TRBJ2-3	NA	CASSLIGTDTQYF	TGTGCCAGCAGCTTGATCGGCACAGATACGCAGTATTTT
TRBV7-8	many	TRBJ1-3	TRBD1	CASSSQGASGNTIYF	TGTGCCAGCAGCTCACAGGGGGCTTCGGGAAACACCATATATTTT
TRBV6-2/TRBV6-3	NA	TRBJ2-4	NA	CASSHSMGGAAKNIQYF	TGTGCCAGCAGTCACTCGATGGGGGGAGCAGCCAAAAACATTCAGTACTTC
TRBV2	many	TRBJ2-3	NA	CASRPGSGPDTQYF	TGTGCCAGCAGGCCGGGGTCGGGCCCAGATACGCAGTATTTT
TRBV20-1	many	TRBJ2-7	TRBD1	CSAPRTGRPYEQYF	TGCAGTGCACCTAGGACAGGGCGGCCCTACGAGCAGTACTTC
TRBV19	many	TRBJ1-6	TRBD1	CASRGTGGNSPLHF	TGTGCCAGTAGGGGGACAGGGGGTAATTCACCCCTCCACTTT
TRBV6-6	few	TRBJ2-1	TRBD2	CASSPTKRGGLNNEQFF	TGTGCCAGCAGTCCTACGAAGCGGGGGGGCCTTAACAATGAGCAGTTCTTC
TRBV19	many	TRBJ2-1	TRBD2	CASSIPSGGLSEQFF	TGTGCCAGTAGTATTCCCAGCGGGGGGCTCAGTGAGCAGTTCTTC
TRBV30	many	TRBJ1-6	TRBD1	CAWSEGQRNSPLHF	TGTGCCTGGTCCGAGGGACAGAGGAATTCACCCCTCCACTTT
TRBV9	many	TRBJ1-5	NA	CASGGEQPNQPQHF	TGTGCCAGTGGCGGAGAACAGCCCAATCAGCCCCAGCATTTT
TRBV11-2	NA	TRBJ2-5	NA	CASSSVRETQYF	TGTGCCAGCAGCTCGGTTCGGGAGACTCAGTACTTC
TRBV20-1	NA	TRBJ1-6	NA	CSAREPGTVNSPLHF	TGCAGTGCTAGAGAACCCGGGACGGTTAATTCACCCCTCCACTTT
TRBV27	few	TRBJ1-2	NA	CASSSITQSNYGYTF	TGTGCCAGCAGTTCTATCACACAATCTAACTATGGCTACACCTTC
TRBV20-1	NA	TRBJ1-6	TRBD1	CSARDSGTGGLGSPLHF	TGCAGTGCTAGAGATTCGGGGACAGGGGGCCTTGGTTCACCCCTCCACTTT